This TCR beta chain stems from a study of blood T cell repertoires in COVID-19. For the study at large: Acute and convalescent COVID-19 specimens originated in the United States, Italy and Spain.

TCRdb's table, derived via immunoSEQ multiplex PCR, lists solely in-frame clones and lacks some. Among some 65,000 clones listed, roughly 92% were seen once. Sequencing used peripheral blood. This clonotype originated in a man in his 70s with active COVID-19.

The CDR3 nucleotides read TGCGCCAGCAGCCGAGGGACTAGCGGGGAAGATGAGCAGTTCTTC. This encodes CASSRGTSGEDEQFF. This rearrangement joins TRBV4-3 to TRBJ2-1; TRBD2 matches at 13 bases. The CDR3 has 15 residues. Germline values: CDR1 LGHNA, CDR2 YSLEER. V gave up 4 bases and J gave up 8 bases; unmatched junction bases: 5.